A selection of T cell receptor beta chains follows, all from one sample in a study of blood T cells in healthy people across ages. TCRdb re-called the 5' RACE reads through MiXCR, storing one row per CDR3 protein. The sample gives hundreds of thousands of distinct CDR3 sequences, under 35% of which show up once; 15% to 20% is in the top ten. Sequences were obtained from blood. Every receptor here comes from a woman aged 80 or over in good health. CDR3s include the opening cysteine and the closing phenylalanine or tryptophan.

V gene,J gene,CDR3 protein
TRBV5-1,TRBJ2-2,CASSPRLTSPTGELFF
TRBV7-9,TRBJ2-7,CASSSPGANEQYF
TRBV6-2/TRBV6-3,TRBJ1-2,CASRTTTYGYTF
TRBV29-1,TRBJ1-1,CSVEQGASEAFF
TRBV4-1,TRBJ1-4,CASSQDRGTGGEKLFF
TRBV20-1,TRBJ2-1,CSAREERGLGNEQFF
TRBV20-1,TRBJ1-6,CSARAGQGIYGSPLHF
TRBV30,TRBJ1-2,CAWSLGLSYGYTF
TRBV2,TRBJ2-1,CASQSGSGGSSYNEQFF
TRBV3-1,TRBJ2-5,CASSRGQSKETQYF
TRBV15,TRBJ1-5,CATSRLVFGQKNQPQHF
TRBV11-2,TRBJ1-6,CASSLTGPPLHF
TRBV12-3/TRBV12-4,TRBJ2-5,CASSFRVGGGIYNEQYF
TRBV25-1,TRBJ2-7,CASSAHLPAGGRSVCYEQYF
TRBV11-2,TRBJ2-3,CASSFGGTGGDTQYF
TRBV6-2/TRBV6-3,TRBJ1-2,CASGSHGDYGYTF
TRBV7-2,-,CASSLGGPHSSYEQYF
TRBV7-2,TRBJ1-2,CASTPQGQANYGYTF
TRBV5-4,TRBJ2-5,CASSLRLSGQETQYF
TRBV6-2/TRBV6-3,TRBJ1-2,CASRQDRTNGYTF
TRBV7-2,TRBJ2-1,CASSRRGTGDDEQFF
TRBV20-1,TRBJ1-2,CSAPKGRNYGYTF
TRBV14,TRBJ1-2,CASSQAGNNYGYTF
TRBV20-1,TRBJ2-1,CSASVQQGYNEQFF
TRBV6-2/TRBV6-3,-,CASFSGAYEQYF
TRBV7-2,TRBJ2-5,CASSLWRAPKETQYF
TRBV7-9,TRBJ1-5,CASSPGGDTRGINQPQHF
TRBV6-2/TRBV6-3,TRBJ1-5,CASSYSTRSGSRGNQPQHF
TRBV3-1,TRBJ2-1,CASRPYGGHGEQFF
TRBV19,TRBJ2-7,CASRIGQAGEQYF
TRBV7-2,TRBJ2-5,CASSLRGDPSVGPQETQYF
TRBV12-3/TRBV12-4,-,CASSLSSYNEQYF
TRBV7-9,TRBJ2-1,CASSPGQLSSYNEQFF
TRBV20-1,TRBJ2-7,CSARDPYSRGGWYEQYF
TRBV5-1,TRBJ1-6,CASSIGQGPGSPLHF
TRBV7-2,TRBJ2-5,CASSLAVTSGGGETQYF
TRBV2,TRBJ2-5,CASIKAWGRETQYF
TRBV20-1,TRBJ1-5,CSASAQQGNNQPQHF